Below are 2 T cell receptor beta chains sequenced from a single sample in a study of blood T cells in healthy people across ages. A second roughly 7 to 11 cycle PCR used barcoded and J-beta primers. MiXCR was run by TCRdb on the 5' RACE reads, yielding one entry per CDR3 protein. The data show roughly 800,000 distinct CDR3 sequences, more than 45% seen once. The sample was blood. The receptor set was obtained from a man younger than 40 in good health.

This clonotype was detected only a few times. V is TRBV12-3 or TRBV12-4 and J is TRBJ2-4; D not resolved. The J call may be in error: the DNA end matches TRBJ2-7 better. The CDR3 sequence is 14 residues long. The CDR3 sequence: CASSSSGASDEQYF. The CDR3, as DNA: TGTGCCAGCAGTTCCTCGGGCGCAAGTGACGAGCAGTACTTC.

The genes are TRBV20-1 and TRBJ2-7, with D possibly being TRBD1 (6 bases). Per germline, CDR1 DFQATT and CDR2 SNEGSKA (reference sequence). V gave up 3 bases and J gave up 7 bases, with 13 bases separating them. This CDR3 contains 12 residues. Here the CDR3 reads CSARDTGLEQYF. The CDR3 DNA reads TGCAGTGCTAGGGACACAGGGCTTGAGCAGTACTTC.